This T cell receptor (beta chain) stems from a study of blood T cells in healthy people across ages. The second PCR ran roughly 7 to 12 cycles with a sample-barcoded 5' primer and J-beta primers. TCRdb re-derived calls from the 5' RACE reads in MiXCR, one entry per CDR3 protein. This sample has more than 900,000 distinct CDR3 sequences, with around 25% found just once. Each donor had around 9.2 milliliters of peripheral blood drawn. The CDR3 length is 13 residues. The germline V and J ends were trimmed by 5 bases and 8 bases, with 18 bases remaining between them. Germline V lookup: CDR1 SQVTM, CDR2 ANQGSEA. The same specimen was also included in a second study, on T cells of mothers and their children. Turning to that study: Persistent microchimeric T cell clones were not found at ~100 per million sensitivity.

Specimen: blood. The sequence was obtained from a girl aged 2 to 10 in good health. The V and J genes are TRBV29-1 and TRBJ2-5, with D uncertain. The DNA for the CDR3 is TGCAGCGTTCGCCTGGTATTGCGTCTCACCCAGTACTTC. It specifies CSVRLVLRLTQYF.